This passage covers 26 T cell receptor beta chains from one sample sequenced in a study of STAT3 mutations in large granular lymphocyte leukemia. Study-level points and caveats: In T-cell large granular lymphocyte leukemia, about half of patients showed multiple immunodominant subclonotypes.

Profiling relied on immunoSEQ multiplex PCR, and the TCRdb table lists in-frame clones only, not all of them. This sample carries approximately 42,000 clones, roughly three quarters of them seen once, and the ten largest clones take approximately 0.41%. Antigens for these TCRs are unknown. Sequencing was done on a sample of PBMCs. Every receptor here comes from a human donor with T large granular lymphocyte leukemia. Some clones in this sample may be carry-over from other donors' samples.

The V call is TRBV15, the J call TRBJ1-6, with 9 bases aligning to TRBD1. The CDR3 consists of 17 residues. The V gene's germline CDR1 is LNHNV and CDR2 YYDKDF (reference sequence). V shed 1 base, J shed 7 bases, and the junction held 8 bases outside the gene matches. CDR3 nucleotides: TGTGCCACCAGCAGAGTTCTGACAGGGGGAAGGAATTCACCCCTCCACTTT. This encodes CATSRVLTGGRNSPLHF.

The gene calls are TRBV5-8 and TRBJ1-2; D possibly corresponds to TRBD1 (5 bases). Trimming took 3 bases from V and 8 from J, leaving 11 bases between them. The CDR3 is made up of 12 amino acids. The germline V gene encodes CDR1 SGHTS and CDR2 YDEGEE. CDR3 sequence reads: CASSSQDTGYTF. CDR3 coding DNA: TGTGCCAGCAGCTCTCAGGACACGGGCTACACCTTC.

The CDR3 loop is CAWRTGSGTQYF. DNA of the CDR3: TGTGCCTGGAGGACAGGGAGTGGGACCCAGTACTTC. The J gene is TRBJ2-5, the V gene TRBV30; 7 nucleotides line up with TRBD1. CDR3 length equals 12 residues. Germline trimming cut 3 bases from V and 7 bases from J; bases unmatched to any gene: 5. Germline values: CDR1 GTSNPN, CDR2 SVGIG (reference sequence). The full variable domain, rest sourced from reference TRBV30 and TRBJ2-5, is SQTIHQWPATLVQPVGSPLSLECTVEGTSNPNLYWYRQAAGRGLQLLFYSVGIGQISSEVPQNLSASRPQDRQFILSSKKLLLSDSGFYLCAWRTGSGTQYFGPGTRLLVL.

This rearrangement joins TRBV30 to TRBJ2-2; unclear D gene. This CDR3 has 14 amino acids. V lost 2 bases and J 5 bases, leaving 12 bases between the germline ends. Germline CDR1 reads GTSNPN; CDR2 reads SVGIG (reference sequence). CDR3 coding DNA: TGTGCCTGGAGTTCTAACCTTGTTACCGGGGAGCTGTTTTTT. It is translated as CAWSSNLVTGELFF.

The chain recombines TRBV19 with TRBJ2-5; 7 bases are a match to TRBD1. The CDR3 consists of 13 residues. Trimming removed 8 bases from V and 2 bases from J; junction bases left unmatched: 5. Germline lookup yields CDR1 LNHDA and CDR2 SQIVND (reference sequence). CDR3 sequence: CASPGQKQETQYF. CDR3 bases: TGTGCCAGTCCGGGACAGAAACAAGAGACCCAGTACTTC.

This chain connects TRBV28 to TRBJ1-4; possible D gene TRBD1, 5 bases. V gave up 6 bases and J gave up 3 bases, with 11 bases separating them. Germline CDR1 reads MDHEN; CDR2 reads SYDVKM. The CDR3 contains 14 residues. The CDR3 DNA is TGTGCCAGCAGCCCCCTGGGGGCTAATGAAAAACTGTTTTTT. This translates into CASSPLGANEKLFF.

This clone was observed a single time. The chain couples TRBV16 to TRBJ1-5; unclear D gene. The CDR3 sequence is 14 residues long. The V and J ends lost 2 bases and 3 bases respectively, with 8 bases between them. From germline, CDR1 is KGHSY and CDR2 FQNENV. CDR3 amino acids: CASSQGEINQPQHF. CDR3 nucleotides: TGTGCCAGCAGCCAAGGCGAGATCAATCAGCCCCAGCATTTT.

The chain recombines TRBV5-1 with TRBJ2-2; D is ambiguous. Germline CDR1 is SGHRS and CDR2 is YFSETQ. V was clipped by 0 bases and J by 4 bases, with 13 bases between them. CDR3 length: 16 residues. The CDR3 sequence: CASSLDLHPGTGELFF. For the CDR3, the DNA is TGCGCCAGCAGCTTGGATCTCCATCCGGGCACCGGGGAGCTGTTTTTT.

This chain uses TRBV7-9 with TRBJ1-2; possible D gene TRBD1, 6 bases. The germline V gene has CDR1 SEHNR and CDR2 FQNEAQ (reference sequence). This CDR3 comprises 12 residues. With 3 bases removed from V and 8 bases from J, the gap between germline ends came to 10 bases. The CDR3 spells CASSFTGYGYTF. Written as DNA, the CDR3 is TGTGCCAGCAGCTTTACAGGGTACGGCTACACCTTC. The whole variable domain, filled in from reference TRBV7-9 and TRBJ1-2, reads DTGVSQNPRHKITKRGQNVTFRCDPISEHNRLYWYRQTLGQGPEFLTYFQNEAQLEKSRLLSDRFSAERPKGSFSTLEIQRTEQGDSAMYLCASSFTGYGYTFGSGTRLTVV.

The chain recombines TRBV25-1 with TRBJ2-7; 9 bases are shared with TRBD1. The CDR3 length is 15 residues. From germline, CDR1 is MGHDK and CDR2 SYGVNS. V lost 7 bases and J lost 1; bases outside the gene matches: 8. CDR3 DNA sequence: TGTGCCAGCACCCTAGGGACAGGGCAGTCCTACGAGCAGTACGTC. Amino acid sequence: CASTLGTGQSYEQYV.

This clone came up once. The CDR3 sequence: CASSPRDSMNTEAFF. CDR3 nucleotide sequence: TGTGCCAGCAGCCCGCGGGACAGCATGAACACTGAAGCTTTCTTT. The rearrangement joins TRBV7-2 to TRBJ1-1; 7 positions agree with TRBD1. This CDR3 contains 15 residues. Germline CDR1 reads SGHTA; CDR2 reads FQGNSA. Losses at the gene ends were 5 bases for V and 0 bases for J; bases not matched to a gene: 6. Full variable domain (rest looked up from reference TRBV7-2 and TRBJ1-1): GAGVSQSPSNKVTEKGKDVELRCDPISGHTALYWYRQSLGQGLEFLIYFQGNSAPDKSGLPSDRFSAERTGGSVSTLTIQRTQQEDSAVYLCASSPRDSMNTEAFFGQGTRLTVV.

This clone occurred a few times. The rearrangement uses TRBV4-1 and TRBJ2-7; 7 nucleotides line up with TRBD1. The CDR3 runs to 14 residues. The V segment lost 2 bases and the J segment 3 bases; nucleotides outside the gene matches: 4. Germline V lookup: CDR1 MGHRA, CDR2 YSYEKL. CDR3 bases: TGCGCCAGCAGCCAACGGGACAGATACTACGAGCAGTACTTC. Protein product: CASSQRDRYYEQYF.

The sample holds one count of this clone. The V and J genes are TRBV5-1 and TRBJ2-1; D perhaps matches TRBD2 (6 bases). CDR3 size: 17 residues. Germline CDR1 reads SGHRS; CDR2 reads YFSETQ. V lost 0 bases, J lost 2 bases, and 15 bases lay in between. CDR3 bases: TGCGCCAGCAGCTTGGGCGCGGGACTGCCGACCTACAATGAGCAGTTCTTC. Protein sequence: CASSLGAGLPTYNEQFF.

The chain has TRBV28 and TRBJ2-5, with D possibly being TRBD2 (6 bases). Germline assignment: CDR1 MDHEN and CDR2 SYDVKM. The CDR3 contains 13 residues. Trimming stripped 6 bases from V and 4 bases from J, with 12 bases between. For the CDR3, the DNA is TGTGCCAGCAGCCCCCCTAGCGTAGAGACCCAGTACTTC. Translated: CASSPPSVETQYF.

This chain connects TRBV7-2 to TRBJ1-1; 7 bases line up with TRBD1. The CDR3 covers 15 residues. Germline CDR1 is SGHTA and CDR2 is FQGNSA. J lost 4 bases, V lost 3 bases, and 8 bases had no gene match. The CDR3 loop reads CASSLVTGTATEAFF. The CDR3 DNA reads TGTGCCAGCAGCTTGGTCACCGGGACAGCCACTGAAGCTTTCTTT.

The chain recombines TRBV28 with TRBJ1-2; D unclear. The CDR3 loop spans 14 amino acids. V lost 6 bases and J 0 bases, leaving 11 bases between the germline ends. Germline values: CDR1 MDHEN, CDR2 SYDVKM. The CDR3 sequence is CASSGRTPNYGYTF. CDR3 in DNA: TGTGCCAGCAGCGGGAGGACTCCTAACTATGGCTACACCTTC.

This sequence joins TRBV2 and TRBJ1-5; D uncertain. The germline CDR1 and CDR2 sequences are SNHLY and FYNNEI. The CDR3 spans 14 residues. Trimming stripped 5 bases from V and 4 bases from J, with 12 bases between. The CDR3 loop is CASSLTETNQPQHF. CDR3 DNA: TGTGCCAGCAGTCTCACAGAGACTAATCAGCCCCAGCATTTT.

This clone was found a few times. The chain joins TRBV25-1 to TRBJ2-7; 7 nucleotides line up with TRBD2. The V segment lost 6 bases and the J segment 5 bases; nucleotides outside the gene matches: 4. Germline CDR1 is MGHDK and CDR2 is SYGVNS. This CDR3 has 12 residues. The CDR3 DNA reads TGTGCCAGCAGCTGGGGGGGGGACGAGCAGTACGTC. Its protein product is CASSWGGDEQYV.

The rearrangement uses TRBV10-2 and TRBJ2-3; 7 bases match TRBD1. With 2 bases clipped from V and 0 bases from J, the junction kept 2 bases outside the gene matches. Looked up from germline, CDR1 is WSHSY and CDR2 is SAAADI. CDR3 length equals 15 residues. DNA for the CDR3: TGCGCCAGCAGTGAGAACAGGGGTAGCACAGATACGCAGTATTTT. Protein: CASSENRGSTDTQYF.

The chain carries TRBV30 and TRBJ1-6, with unresolved D. The CDR3 covers 15 residues. CDR1 GTSNPN and CDR2 SVGIG come from the germline V gene (reference sequence). The V and J ends lost 1 base and 5 bases respectively, with 12 bases between them. The CDR3 DNA is TGTGCCTGGAGTGCTAAGGGTGCCAATAATTCACCCCTCCACTTT. It encodes CAWSAKGANNSPLHF.

This clone appeared a single time. The V and J genes are TRBV6-5 and TRBJ1-1; no definite D call. V was pared by 6 bases and J by 4 bases, with 12 bases between. This CDR3 comprises 13 residues. In germline, CDR1 is MNHEY, CDR2 SVGAGI. CDR3 sequence reads: CASSRTGVTEAFF. CDR3 nucleotide sequence: TGTGCCAGCAGCCGAACCGGAGTCACTGAAGCTTTCTTT.

The chain joins TRBV4-1 to TRBJ2-2; D is unresolved. The V end was cut by 0 bases, the J end by 6 bases, with 2 bases between. Germline loops: CDR1 MGHRA, CDR2 YSYEKL. CDR3 length equals 12 residues. CDR3 protein: CASSQDPGELFF. The CDR3 nucleotides read TGCGCCAGCAGCCAAGATCCCGGGGAGCTGTTTTTT.

The J gene is TRBJ1-4, the V gene TRBV4-1, with D uncertain. There are 13 residues in the CDR3. Trimming pared 4 bases from V and 7 bases from J, leaving 10 bases between. Germline V gene data show CDR1 as MGHRA and CDR2 as YSYEKL. CDR3 sequence (DNA): TGCGCCAGCAGCCTGGCCATCCGTGAAAAACTGTTTTTT. Protein product: CASSLAIREKLFF.

The chain carries TRBV5-1 and TRBJ1-1; no definite D call. V shed 2 bases and J shed 10 bases, with 9 bases lying between them. The V gene's germline CDR1 is SGHRS and CDR2 YFSETQ. This CDR3 spans 11 amino acids. The CDR3 DNA follows: TGCGCCAGCAGCTTCGAGGGAACAGCTTTCTTT. Translating gives CASSFEGTAFF.

This clone has just a few counts. The chain carries TRBV9 and TRBJ1-5, with D perhaps matching TRBD1 (5 bases). Trimming cost V 4 bases and J 3 bases, with 8 bases left between them. Germline V gives CDR1 SGDLS, CDR2 YYNGEE. This CDR3 has 13 residues. DNA of the CDR3: TGTGCCAGCAGCCCCAGGGACAATCAGCCCCAGCATTTT. Protein: CASSPRDNQPQHF.

This clone occurred a few times. CDR3 sequence (DNA): TGTGCCAGCAGCTTAACCAGGGGAGGGGAAAAACTGTTTTTT. It encodes CASSLTRGGEKLFF. The chain recombines TRBV5-4 with TRBJ1-4, with a possible D match to TRBD1 (6 bases). This CDR3 has 14 amino acids. Germline V gives CDR1 SGHNT, CDR2 YYREEE (reference sequence). Trimming cost V 2 bases and J 8 bases, with 13 bases left between them.